Detailed here is one TCR beta chain. CDR1 and CDR2 from the germline V gene are SGHVS and FNYEAQ. The CDR3 runs to 15 residues. The germline V and J ends were trimmed by 5 bases and 4 bases, with 17 bases remaining between them. This sample was included in a study of blood T cell repertoires in COVID-19. On the study more broadly: Donors in the United States, Italy and Spain gave samples during acute or convalescent COVID-19.

Clones were read by immunoSEQ multiplex PCR, and TCRdb kept only the in-frame ones, dropping some. The data contain roughly 480,000 clones, about 91% of them seen just once; the ten biggest clones take up about 1%. This rearrangement joins TRBV7-6 to TRBJ2-5, with D possibly TRBD2 on 6 matching bases. This receptor was obtained from a man aged 18 to 30 with COVID-19, enrolled during active disease. Sequenced material: peripheral blood. CDR3 DNA: TGTGCCAGCAGCCCCCGGTTCCTAGCGCTAGAGACCCAGTACTTC. This encodes CASSPRFLALETQYF.